The 27 T cell receptor beta chains below come from one sample, sequenced in a study of T cell responses to AZD1222 COVID-19 vaccine. Clones were read by immunoSEQ multiplex PCR, and TCRdb kept only the in-frame ones, dropping some. The sample has about 130,000 clones, 90% seen once. Sequencing was performed on peripheral blood, taken on day 0 of MenACWY control vaccination. The receptors were sampled from an adult in good health.

The chain has TRBV6-5 and TRBJ2-3; 8 nucleotides line up with TRBD1. With 6 bases clipped from V and 2 bases from J, the junction kept 4 bases outside the gene matches. Germline loops: CDR1 MNHEY, CDR2 SVGAGI. The length of the CDR3 is 14 residues. This chain's CDR3 is CASRDRALTDTQYF. The CDR3, as DNA: TGTGCCAGCAGGGACAGGGCCCTCACAGATACGCAGTATTTT.

The gene calls are TRBV10-3 and TRBJ2-5; D gene unclear. Trimming cost V 5 bases and J 0 bases, with 13 bases left between them. Germline CDR1 is ENHRY and CDR2 is SYGVKD. The CDR3 has 15 residues. This chain's CDR3 is CAISPTDIYQETQYF. The CDR3 DNA reads as TGTGCCATCAGTCCAACCGACATTTACCAAGAGACCCAGTACTTC.

In its sample, this clone was seen once. The gene calls are TRBV29-1 and TRBJ1-2; a possible D gene is TRBD1 (6 bases). V lost 1 base and J 7 bases, leaving 10 bases between the germline ends. The CDR3 sequence is 12 residues long. Germline CDR1 SQVTM, CDR2 ANQGSEA. The CDR3 loop reads CSVEATGSGYTF. Here the CDR3 DNA reads TGCAGCGTTGAAGCTACAGGGTCTGGCTACACCTTC.

This clone was seen just once. The chain uses TRBV11-3 and TRBJ2-6; possible D gene TRBD2, 5 bases. CDR1 and CDR2 from the germline V gene are SGHNT and YENEEA. The CDR3 is made up of 16 amino acids. V was cut by 1 base and J by 0 bases, with 7 bases left in between. The CDR3 protein is CASSLAEGSGANVLTF. The CDR3 DNA reads TGTGCCAGCAGCTTAGCCGAGGGCTCTGGGGCCAACGTCCTGACTTTC. Using reference TRBV11-3 and TRBJ2-6 for the parts outside the CDR3, the full variable domain is EAGVVQSPRYKIIEKKQPVAFWCNPISGHNTLYWYLQNLGQGPELLIRYENEEAVDDSQLPKDRFSAERLKGVDSTLKIQPAELGDSAVYLCASSLAEGSGANVLTFGAGSRLTVL.

This chain uses TRBV19 with TRBJ2-1; 10 nucleotides agree with TRBD2. V shed 5 bases, J shed 7 bases, and the junction held 11 bases outside the gene matches. The CDR3 is 16 amino acids. Germline V lookup: CDR1 LNHDA, CDR2 SQIVND (reference sequence). CDR3 amino acids: CASSLQAGGRENEQFF. DNA for the CDR3: TGTGCCAGTAGTTTACAAGCGGGGGGGAGAGAAAATGAGCAGTTCTTC. Full variable domain (remainder filled in from reference TRBV19 and TRBJ2-1): DGGITQSPKYLFRKEGQNVTLSCEQNLNHDAMYWYRQDPGQGLRLIYYSQIVNDFQKGDIAEGYSVSREKKESFPLTVTSAQKNPTAFYLCASSLQAGGRENEQFFGPGTRLTVL.

CDR3 coding DNA: TGTGCCAGCAGTCGGGGAAAGGGGGCTGGAAACGAGCAGTACGTC. This translates into CASSRGKGAGNEQYV. The chain couples TRBV27 to TRBJ2-7, with 7 bases matching TRBD1. The CDR3 length is 15 residues. Germline lookup yields CDR1 MNHEY and CDR2 SMNVEV (reference sequence). The junction had 12 bases not matched to a gene; V was cut back by 5 bases and J by 5 bases.

The V and J genes are TRBV6-5 and TRBJ1-4; 7 positions agree with TRBD1. Losses at the gene ends were 4 bases for V and 4 bases for J; bases not matched to a gene: 6. This CDR3 is built from 15 residues. Per the germline V gene, CDR1 is MNHEY and CDR2 is SVGAGI. The CDR3 DNA is TGTGCCAGCAGTTTCGCCGGGACAGATAATGAAAAACTGTTTTTT. Its translation: CASSFAGTDNEKLFF.

The chain links TRBV19 to TRBJ2-1, with 8 bases identical to TRBD2. From germline, CDR1 is LNHDA and CDR2 SQIVND (reference sequence). This CDR3 region has 16 residues. Trimming removed 3 bases from V and 7 bases from J; junction bases left unmatched: 11. CDR3 sequence reads: CASSIWGRSGSNEQFF. CDR3 coding DNA: TGTGCCAGTAGTATTTGGGGGAGGAGCGGGAGTAATGAGCAGTTCTTC.

The rearrangement uses TRBV27 and TRBJ2-5; tentatively, D is TRBD2 (7 bases). The CDR3 sequence is 16 residues long. The germline V and J ends were trimmed by 2 bases and 6 bases, with 19 bases remaining between them. The germline V gene encodes CDR1 MNHEY and CDR2 SMNVEV (reference sequence). The CDR3 bases are TGTGCCAGCAGTTTAGTCTTCCTTGAGGGGGGGAAGACCCAGTACTTC. Amino acid sequence: CASSLVFLEGGKTQYF.

The chain is built from TRBV19 and TRBJ1-1; tentatively, D is TRBD1 (6 bases). CDR3 length equals 13 residues. The V and J ends lost 6 bases and 8 bases respectively, with 16 bases between them. Germline CDR1 reads LNHDA; CDR2 reads SQIVND (reference sequence). DNA for the CDR3: TGTGCCAGTAGCCGAACCGGGACAACGGAAGCTTTCTTT. Encoded protein: CASSRTGTTEAFF.

The J gene is TRBJ2-1, the V gene TRBV4-3, with D perhaps TRBD2 (5 bases). This CDR3 spans 13 amino acids. Trimming removed 1 base from V and 12 bases from J, with 13 bases in between. Germline V gene lookup returns CDR1 LGHNA and CDR2 YSLEER. Here the CDR3 DNA reads TGCGCCAGCAGCCAAGTTTTCCCGGGATCGCAGTTCTTC. Protein: CASSQVFPGSQFF.

The chain couples TRBV2 to TRBJ2-2; 7 bases align to TRBD1. The CDR3 length is 15 residues. Germline CDR1 is SNHLY and CDR2 is FYNNEI. V lost 6 bases to trimming and J lost 4 bases; unmatched junction nucleotides: 8. DNA for the CDR3: TGTGCCAGCAGCGAAACAGGGGCTGGCACCGGGGAGCTGTTTTTT. Residues: CASSETGAGTGELFF.

This clone showed up just a few times. The rearrangement joins TRBV10-3 to TRBJ2-7, with D unresolved. CDR1 and CDR2 from the germline V gene are ENHRY and SYGVKD. This CDR3 comprises 14 residues. The V and J ends lost 3 bases and 0 bases respectively, with 9 bases between them. The CDR3 DNA reads as TGTGCCATCAGTGATCGGGTTCTCTCCTACGAGCAGTACTTC. Translating it yields CAISDRVLSYEQYF.

The chain links TRBV18 to TRBJ2-5; TRBD2 matches at 8 bases. Germline CDR1 reads KGHSH; CDR2 reads LQKENI. CDR3 length: 16 residues. Trimming removed 0 bases from V and 2 bases from J; junction bases left unmatched: 5. CDR3 sequence: CASSPPELADQETQYF. In nucleotides, the CDR3 is TGTGCCAGCTCACCACCGGAACTAGCGGATCAAGAGACCCAGTACTTC.

This clone was seen once. This rearrangement joins TRBV15 to TRBJ2-3; 10 nucleotides match TRBD2. Germline V lookup: CDR1 LNHNV, CDR2 YYDKDF (reference sequence). The CDR3 runs to 16 residues. Trimming cost V 2 bases and J 4 bases; bases outside gene matches: 6. Written as DNA, the CDR3 is TGTGCCACCAGCAGATCAGGGCTAGCGGGAGCAGATACGCAGTATTTT. Protein sequence: CATSRSGLAGADTQYF.

This clone has a single count. This rearrangement joins TRBV19 to TRBJ1-4; TRBD1 aligns across 7 bases. The CDR3 is made up of 13 amino acids. The J segment lost 7 bases and the V segment lost 10 bases, leaving 9 bases of the junction unmatched. Per the germline V gene, CDR1 is LNHDA and CDR2 is SQIVND (reference sequence). CDR3 sequence (DNA): TGTGCCACTAGGCCTAGGGACAGTGAAAAACTGTTTTTT. Translation gives CATRPRDSEKLFF.

The chain carries TRBV6-5 and TRBJ1-2, with a possible D match to TRBD1 (5 bases). The CDR3 loop spans 14 amino acids. Germline CDR1 and CDR2: MNHEY and SVGAGI. V shed 7 bases and J shed 2 bases, with 14 bases lying between them. CDR3 bases: TGTGCCAGCAAGGAAGATACAGGAAACTATGGCTACACCTTC. Translation: CASKEDTGNYGYTF.

The V gene is TRBV5-6, the J gene TRBJ2-7, with TRBD1 matching over 10 bases. V shed 3 bases and J 6 bases; nucleotides not matched to a gene: 6. CDR1 and CDR2 from the germline V gene are SGHDT and YYEEEE. The CDR3 sequence is 14 residues long. CDR3 amino acids: CASSWWDRGSEQYV. Written as DNA, the CDR3 is TGTGCCAGCAGCTGGTGGGACAGGGGATCCGAGCAGTACGTC.

This rearrangement joins TRBV2 to TRBJ1-5; D possibly corresponds to TRBD1 (6 bases). Germline-derived CDR1 and CDR2 are SNHLY and FYNNEI. This CDR3 comprises 15 residues. The V and J ends lost 5 bases and 3 bases respectively, with 14 bases between them. CDR3 residues: CASSRQTGPNQPQHF. In DNA, the CDR3 is TGTGCCAGCAGTCGACAGACAGGCCCCAATCAGCCCCAGCATTTT. Based on the CDR3 plus reference TRBV2 and TRBJ1-5, the full variable domain is EPEVTQTPSHQVTQMGQEVILRCVPISNHLYFYWYRQILGQKVEFLVSFYNNEISEKSEIFDDQFSVERPDGSNFTLKIRSTKLEDSAMYFCASSRQTGPNQPQHFGDGTRLSIL.

The rearrangement uses TRBV19 and TRBJ2-3, with no clear D. Trimming took off 6 bases at V and 1 base at J, with 8 bases between the two ends. Germline V gives CDR1 LNHDA, CDR2 SQIVND (reference sequence). This CDR3 has 13 amino acids. CDR3 residues: CASSLPGTDTQYF. In nucleotides, the CDR3 is TGTGCCAGTAGCCTTCCAGGCACAGATACGCAGTATTTT.

This chain links TRBV5-8 with TRBJ1-1, with unresolved D. CDR1 is SGHTS and CDR2 is YDEGEE in the germline V gene. Trimming removed 1 base at V and 6 bases at J, with 13 bases between. This CDR3 comprises 14 residues. CDR3 protein: CASSLFRGRAEAFF. In DNA, the CDR3 is TGTGCCAGCAGCTTGTTCAGAGGGAGAGCTGAAGCTTTCTTT.

The chain combines TRBV2 with TRBJ2-4; 7 positions agree with TRBD1. The CDR3 extends over 16 amino acids. The germline V gene has CDR1 SNHLY and CDR2 FYNNEI. With V trimmed by 6 bases and J by 7 bases, 15 bases remained unmatched. CDR3 residues: CASRGVGTEEFNIQYF. CDR3 DNA sequence: TGTGCCAGCAGAGGAGTCGGGACAGAGGAGTTTAACATTCAGTACTTC.

The genes are TRBV11-3 and TRBJ2-2; 7 bases fit TRBD1. CDR1 and CDR2 (germline): SGHNT, YENEEA. V trimming: 2 bases; J trimming: 0 bases; junction bases outside the gene matches: 3. The length of the CDR3 is 16 residues. CDR3 amino acids: CASSLSGTANTGELFF. The CDR3 DNA is TGTGCCAGCAGCTTATCCGGGACAGCGAACACCGGGGAGCTGTTTTTT.

This chain uses TRBV5-1 with TRBJ2-7; 9 positions agree with TRBD1. Germline V gene lookup returns CDR1 SGHRS and CDR2 YFSETQ. After removal of 0 bases from V and 7 bases from J, the junction contained 2 bases not matched to a gene. This CDR3 comprises 13 residues. This CDR3 reads CASSLGQGGEQYF. As DNA, the CDR3 is TGCGCCAGCAGCTTGGGACAGGGGGGTGAGCAGTACTTC. The complete variable domain, with remaining parts taken from reference TRBV5-1 and TRBJ2-7, reads KAGVTQTPRYLIKTRGQQVTLSCSPISGHRSVSWYQQTPGQGLQFLFEYFSETQRNKGNFPGRFSGRQFSNSRSEMNVSTLELGDSALYLCASSLGQGGEQYFGPGTRLTVT.

The chain has TRBV19 and TRBJ1-5; 8 nucleotides line up with TRBD1. The CDR3 runs to 15 residues. In germline, CDR1 is LNHDA, CDR2 SQIVND (reference sequence). With V trimmed by 6 bases and J by 0 bases, 4 bases remained unmatched. In nucleotides, the CDR3 is TGTGCCAGTAGGTGGACAGGGTATAGCAATCAGCCCCAGCATTTT. Its protein product is CASRWTGYSNQPQHF.

The genes are TRBV19 and TRBJ2-7; D could derive from TRBD1 or TRBD2 (5 bases each). Germline assignment: CDR1 LNHDA and CDR2 SQIVND (reference sequence). CDR3 length: 15 residues. Trimming pared 4 bases from V and 6 bases from J, leaving 19 bases between. CDR3 nucleotides: TGTGCCAGTAGTACGAGGTCAGGGAGTACACTCGAGCAGTACTTC. Translated, it gives CASSTRSGSTLEQYF.

The chain couples TRBV29-1 to TRBJ1-2; 8 bases fit TRBD1. From germline, CDR1 is SQVTM and CDR2 ANQGSEA. Losses at the gene ends were 4 bases for V and 4 bases for J; bases not matched to a gene: 5. This CDR3 contains 13 residues. The CDR3 bases are TGCAGCGTTGCGGACAGGGAAGGCTATGGCTACACCTTC. It encodes CSVADREGYGYTF.